This T cell receptor (beta chain) was sequenced for a study of CD8 T cells in Susac syndrome. Trimming removed 4 bases from V and 5 bases from J, with 15 bases in between. This CDR3 comprises 15 residues. The germline gives CDR1 SEHNR, CDR2 FQNEAQ (reference sequence). Reverse transcription of roughly 0.5 to 1 ug RNA was performed with random hexamers. TCR beta CDR3 was amplified by immunoSEQ covering 54 Vbeta and 13 Jbeta. TCRdb re-analysed the immunoSEQ multiplex PCR reads in MiXCR, keeping a single row per CDR3 protein. The table lists around 280,000 distinct CDR3 sequences, 92% of them singletons.

V usage is TRBV7-9 and J usage is TRBJ1-3; no firm D call. The sample was CD4+ T cells from PBMCs. The receptor's source is a human donor with multiple sclerosis. The CDR3 sequence: CASSSLGRERNTIYF. The CDR3 coding sequence is TGTGCCAGCAGCTCCCTCGGTAGGGAGAGAAACACCATATATTTT.